This TCR beta chain is drawn from a study of blood T cells in healthy people across ages. Findings of the study overall: Estimates of diversity drawn from one million T cells were considered underestimates.

Trimming took 0 bases from V and 4 from J, leaving 8 bases between them. Germline V gene sequence: CDR1 MGHRA, CDR2 YSYEKL. The CDR3 is 14 residues long. This clonotype has more than one count but fewer than ten. Its antigen is unidentified. Combining a sample-barcoded 5' primer with a J-beta primer mix, a second PCR ran for about 7 to 11 cycles. TCRdb itself ran the 5' RACE reads through MiXCR, one entry per CDR3 protein. The data show about 1.7 million distinct CDR3 sequences, roughly 30% seen once. Every participating donor contributed 8 to 10 milliliters of peripheral blood through a draw. This receptor was identified in a woman in her 30s in good health. Sequencing used blood. The V gene is TRBV4-1, the J gene TRBJ2-3; no reliable D call. CDR3 in amino acids: CASSQEKDPDTQYF. The CDR3, as DNA: TGCGCCAGCAGCCAAGAGAAGGACCCAGATACGCAGTATTTT.